The 22 T cell receptor beta chains in this list originate from one sample, sequenced in a study of blood T cell repertoires in COVID-19 (dated by TCRdb to about 2020). Libraries were built with the immunoSEQ multiplex PCR assay. This immuneACCESS table, as held by TCRdb, lists in-frame sequences with V and J called but not all clones. Of the missing ones, under half trace to an unresolved V gene in checked studies; the others have no known cause. Across this sample there are 87,000 or so clones, with about 82% seen only once. The ten biggest clones cover 20% to 25% of the sample. The specimen was peripheral blood. These receptors originate from a woman older than 75 in a cohort sampled during active or convalescent COVID-19.

The chain carries TRBV27 and TRBJ1-4; tentatively, D is TRBD1 (5 bases). Between the trimmed V and J ends, which lost 8 bases and 8 bases, there was a span of 18 bases. Germline V gene sequence: CDR1 MNHEY, CDR2 SMNVEV (reference sequence). The CDR3 loop spans 14 amino acids. CDR3 sequence (DNA): TGTGCCAGCTACAGGCCCGGGCGGAACGAAAAACTGTTTTTT. This encodes CASYRPGRNEKLFF.

This clone was detected only once. V gene TRBV5-1 combines with J gene TRBJ1-1, with D uncertain. Trimming removed 0 bases at V and 1 base at J, with 10 bases between. The CDR3 has 15 amino acids. The germline gives CDR1 SGHRS, CDR2 YFSETQ. The CDR3, as DNA: TGCGCCAGCAGCTTGGTTTTGGCGGGGAACACTGAAGCTTTCTTT. This codes for CASSLVLAGNTEAFF.

The chain couples TRBV2 to TRBJ1-1, with 8 bases that match TRBD1. This CDR3 has 13 residues. CDR1 and CDR2 from the germline V gene are SNHLY and FYNNEI. V dropped 6 bases and J dropped 1; count of bases not matched to a gene: 1. CDR3 amino acids: CASSQGANTEAFF. CDR3 in DNA: TGTGCCAGCAGCCAGGGGGCGAACACTGAAGCTTTCTTT.

The gene calls are TRBV10-2 and TRBJ2-3; D uncertain. Trimming took 10 bases from V and 0 from J, leaving 8 bases between them. The CDR3 contains 12 residues. CDR1 and CDR2 from the germline V gene are WSHSY and SAAADI. CDR3 protein: CATEPSTDTQYF. CDR3 bases: TGCGCCACCGAGCCTAGCACAGATACGCAGTATTTT.

This sequence joins TRBV28 and TRBJ1-5; D not certain. V was shortened by 4 bases and J by 5 bases, with 9 bases between the two germline ends. Germline V CDR1 and CDR2: MDHEN, SYDVKM. This CDR3 spans 13 amino acids. The CDR3 sequence: CASSSGPHQPQHF. The CDR3 nucleotides are TGTGCCAGCAGTTCTGGGCCGCATCAGCCCCAGCATTTT.

This clone was detected once. The chain recombines TRBV19 with TRBJ1-4; 9 bases align to TRBD1. The length of the CDR3 is 15 residues. The V gene's germline CDR1 is LNHDA and CDR2 SQIVND (reference sequence). The junction had 9 bases not matched to a gene; V was cut back by 6 bases and J by 7 bases. The CDR3 loop reads CASRDGTGITEKLFF. DNA of the CDR3: TGTGCCAGTAGGGACGGGACAGGGATTACTGAAAAACTGTTTTTT.

This clone appeared once. The chain has TRBV6-2 or TRBV6-3 and TRBJ1-1; D call uncertain. The CDR3 runs to 15 residues. Germline V lookup: CDR1 MNHEY, CDR2 SVGEGT. The germline V and J ends were trimmed by 4 bases and 0 bases, with 12 bases remaining between them. The CDR3, as DNA: TGTGCCAGCAGTTCAAGACTACCCATGAACACTGAAGCTTTCTTT. This translates into CASSSRLPMNTEAFF.

V is TRBV9 and J is TRBJ1-1; D is perhaps TRBD1 (6 bases). Trimming removed 4 bases at V and 3 bases at J, with 16 bases between. This CDR3 comprises 15 residues. Germline-derived CDR1 and CDR2 are SGDLS and YYNGEE. CDR3 coding DNA: TGTGCCAGCAGCCCCCGGGCAGGGGTTGACACTGAAGCTTTCTTT. This translates into CASSPRAGVDTEAFF.

This clone appeared a few times. This chain connects TRBV3-1 (or the pseudogene TRBV3-2) to TRBJ2-5, with D possibly being TRBD2 (7 bases). Germline V CDR1 and CDR2: LGHDT, YNNKEL (reference sequence). V was clipped by 4 bases and J by 5 bases, with 20 bases between them. The CDR3 contains 16 residues. DNA of the CDR3: TGTGCCAGCAGCCGTTTGGGGGGGGCGGTAGGGGAGACCCAGTACTTC. This encodes CASSRLGGAVGETQYF.

CDR3 sequence (DNA): TGTGCCAGCGGAGATAATATGTCCTACAATGAGCAGTTCTTC. Its translation is CASGDNMSYNEQFF. The chain is built from TRBV19 and TRBJ2-1, with unresolved D. Trimming left V 9 bases short and J 1 base short, with 13 bases between. CDR1 and CDR2 from the germline V gene are LNHDA and SQIVND (reference sequence). The CDR3 spans 14 residues.

The rearrangement links TRBV7-3 to TRBJ2-1; D is ambiguous. Per the germline V gene, CDR1 is SGHTA and CDR2 is FQGTGA. Trimming left V 3 bases short and J 5 bases short, with 8 bases between. This CDR3 region has 13 residues. The CDR3 here is CASSFEANNEQFF. As DNA, the CDR3 is TGTGCCAGCAGCTTTGAGGCCAACAATGAGCAGTTCTTC.

The V and J genes are TRBV19 and TRBJ2-2, with 9 bases matching TRBD2. Germline values: CDR1 LNHDA, CDR2 SQIVND (reference sequence). V trimming: 3 bases; J trimming: 5 bases; junction bases outside the gene matches: 7. CDR3 length: 16 residues. The CDR3 DNA follows: TGTGCCAGTAGTATTCTAGCGGGGAGCGTTACCGGGGAGCTGTTTTTT. Residues: CASSILAGSVTGELFF. Using reference TRBV19 and TRBJ2-2 for the parts outside the CDR3, the full variable domain is DGGITQSPKYLFRKEGQNVTLSCEQNLNHDAMYWYRQDPGQGLRLIYYSQIVNDFQKGDIAEGYSVSREKKESFPLTVTSAQKNPTAFYLCASSILAGSVTGELFFGEGSRLTVL.

This clone appeared once. This chain connects TRBV10-3 to TRBJ1-5; D gene unclear. The CDR3 covers 15 residues. V was cut by 3 bases and J by 0 bases, with 9 bases left in between. CDR1 is ENHRY and CDR2 is SYGVKD in the germline V gene. Here the CDR3 DNA reads TGTGCCATCAGTGATTCCAGGTCTAGCAATCAGCCCCAGCATTTT. Translating gives CAISDSRSSNQPQHF.

The chain is built from TRBV7-3 and TRBJ2-2; 9 bases align to TRBD2. From germline, CDR1 is SGHTA and CDR2 FQGTGA. The CDR3 length is 17 residues. Trimming cost V 0 bases and J 4 bases; bases outside gene matches: 6. The CDR3: CASSLTRVAGATGELFF. The CDR3 nucleotides read TGTGCCAGCAGCTTAACGAGGGTAGCGGGAGCCACCGGGGAGCTGTTTTTT.

The genes are TRBV30 and TRBJ2-5; TRBD1 might be the D (5 bases). The CDR3 totals 13 residues. V dropped 1 base and J dropped 5 bases, with 11 bases sitting between them. Germline V gene sequence: CDR1 GTSNPN, CDR2 SVGIG (reference sequence). This CDR3 reads CAWSGRGRETQYF. CDR3 nucleotides: TGTGCCTGGAGTGGAAGGGGTAGGGAGACCCAGTACTTC.

The J gene is TRBJ1-3, the V gene TRBV29-1; no firm D call. The CDR3 covers 13 residues. Trimming shortened V by 2 bases and J by 3 bases, and 8 bases separated the two germline ends. CDR1 is SQVTM, CDR2 ANQGSEA, per germline. As DNA, the CDR3 is TGCAGCGTTGAACCCACTGATGGAAACACCATATATTTT. This encodes CSVEPTDGNTIYF.

The chain joins TRBV9 to TRBJ2-3; 10 nucleotides line up with TRBD1. V shed 3 bases, J shed 2 bases, and the junction held 3 bases outside the gene matches. CDR3 length equals 15 residues. Germline loops: CDR1 SGDLS, CDR2 YYNGEE. In DNA form, the CDR3 reads TGTGCCAGCAGCGACGGGACAGGGGTCACAGATACGCAGTATTTT. Translated: CASSDGTGVTDTQYF.

This chain connects TRBV28 to TRBJ1-5; possibly TRBD1 for D (6 bases). V was trimmed by 1 base and J by 6 bases, leaving 10 bases between them. Germline CDR1 is MDHEN and CDR2 is SYDVKM. This CDR3 spans 14 amino acids. The DNA for the CDR3 is TGTGCCAGCAGTTTATACTGGACAGCTCAGCCCCAGCATTTT. Residues: CASSLYWTAQPQHF.

This chain connects TRBV6-1 to TRBJ1-6; D perhaps matches TRBD1 (5 bases). Trimming removed 3 bases from V and 3 bases from J, with 9 bases in between. From germline, CDR1 is MNHNS and CDR2 SASEGT. This CDR3 contains 15 residues. DNA for the CDR3: TGTGCCAGCAGTGACGGACACGTCTATAATTCACCCCTCCACTTT. This sequence encodes CASSDGHVYNSPLHF.

DNA of the CDR3: TGTGCCAGTAGTATCAACGGACTAGGGCGGAGCACAGATACGCAGTATTTT. This codes for CASSINGLGRSTDTQYF. This chain uses TRBV19 with TRBJ2-3; TRBD2 matches at 7 bases. Germline loops: CDR1 LNHDA, CDR2 SQIVND (reference sequence). The CDR3 runs to 17 residues. Trimming at V came to 3 bases and at J to 0 bases, leaving 9 bases not matched to a gene.

The CDR3 region is CASSLFSGSGGLNTDTQYF. CDR3 coding DNA: TGTGCCAGCAGTTTATTCTCGGGTTCTGGCGGACTAAACACAGATACGCAGTATTTT. This chain connects TRBV28 to TRBJ2-3; a weak D match, TRBD2 (6 bases). This CDR3 is built from 19 residues. Trimming took 1 base from V and 2 from J, leaving 22 bases between them. The germline V gene has CDR1 MDHEN and CDR2 SYDVKM.

The chain carries TRBV24-1 and TRBJ1-2; 8 bases fit TRBD1. The ends lost 5 bases at V and 4 bases at J; junction bases unmatched: 11. CDR3 length: 16 amino acids. Germline lookup yields CDR1 KGHDR and CDR2 SFDVKD. CDR3: CATSGPGTGGLYGYTF. The CDR3 DNA sequence: TGTGCCACCAGTGGCCCCGGGACAGGAGGCCTCTATGGCTACACCTTC.